The clone carrying this T cell receptor (beta chain) was observed many times. Its antigen remains unknown. The data belong to a study of spatial heterogeneity in lung cancer. Turning to the study itself: Taken at a median of approximately two years after resection, follow-up PBMC samples underwent sequencing when available.

A single record per CDR3 protein comes from TCRdb applying MiXCR to the 5' RACE reads. The table shows about 50,000 distinct CDR3 sequences, with 7.4% occurring only once. Findings and limits, study-wide: Compared with follow-up, resection was when ubiquitous expanded tumor TCRs appeared in blood more.

Looked up from germline, CDR1 is SNHLY and CDR2 is FYNNEI. Losses at the gene ends were 5 bases for V and 7 bases for J; bases not matched to a gene: 15. This CDR3 has 17 residues. Documented time point: blood at routine non-recurrence follow-up after resection. TCRs were sequenced from unsorted whole RNA of tumor, nontumor lung or PBMC. This sequence was found in a female donor with early-stage non-small cell lung cancer. The J gene is TRBJ2-1, the V gene TRBV2; TRBD1 matches at 9 bases. The specimen was PBMCs, collected at follow-up. The CDR3 DNA is TGTGCCAGCAGTATAGACCCGGACAGGGGCGCCGAAAATGAGCAGTTCTTC. As protein: CASSIDPDRGAENEQFF.